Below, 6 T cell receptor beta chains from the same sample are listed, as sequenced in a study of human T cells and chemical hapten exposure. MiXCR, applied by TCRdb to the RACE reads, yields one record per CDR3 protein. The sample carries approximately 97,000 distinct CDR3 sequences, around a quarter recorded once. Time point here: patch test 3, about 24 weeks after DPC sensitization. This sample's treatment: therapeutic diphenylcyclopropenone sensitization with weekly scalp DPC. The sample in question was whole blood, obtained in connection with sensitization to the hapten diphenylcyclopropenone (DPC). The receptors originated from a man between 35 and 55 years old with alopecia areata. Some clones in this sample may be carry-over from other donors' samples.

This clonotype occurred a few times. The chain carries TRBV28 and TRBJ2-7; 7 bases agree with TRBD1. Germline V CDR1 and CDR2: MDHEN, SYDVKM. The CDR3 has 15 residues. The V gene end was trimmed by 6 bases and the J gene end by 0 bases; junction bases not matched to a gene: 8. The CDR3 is CASRSQTGISYEQYF. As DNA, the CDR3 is TGTGCCAGCAGGTCACAGACAGGGATCTCCTACGAGCAGTACTTC. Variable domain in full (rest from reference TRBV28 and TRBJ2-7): DVKVTQSSRYLVKRTGEKVFLECVQDMDHENMFWYRQDPGLGLRLIYFSYDVKMKEKGDIPEGYSVSREKKERFSLILESASTNQTSMYLCASRSQTGISYEQYFGPGTRLTVT.

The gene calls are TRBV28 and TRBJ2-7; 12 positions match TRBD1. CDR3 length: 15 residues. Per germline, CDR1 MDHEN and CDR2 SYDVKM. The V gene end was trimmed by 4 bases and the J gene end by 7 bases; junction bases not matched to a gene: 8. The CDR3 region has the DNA TGTGCCAGCAGTTCCCCGGGACAGGGGGCGAGGGAGCAGTACTTC. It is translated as CASSSPGQGAREQYF.

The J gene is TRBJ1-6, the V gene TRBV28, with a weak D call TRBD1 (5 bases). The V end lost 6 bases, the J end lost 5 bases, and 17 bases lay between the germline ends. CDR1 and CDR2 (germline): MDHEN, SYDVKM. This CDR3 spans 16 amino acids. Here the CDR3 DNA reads TGTGCCAGCAGAACAGGAATCCGGGACCATAATTCACCCCTCCACTTT. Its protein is CASRTGIRDHNSPLHF.

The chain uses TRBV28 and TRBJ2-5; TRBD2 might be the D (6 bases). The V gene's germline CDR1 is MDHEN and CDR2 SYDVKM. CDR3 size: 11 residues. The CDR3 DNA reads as TGTGCGGCGGAGGGTAGTGAGACCCAGTACTTC. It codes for CAAEGSETQYF.

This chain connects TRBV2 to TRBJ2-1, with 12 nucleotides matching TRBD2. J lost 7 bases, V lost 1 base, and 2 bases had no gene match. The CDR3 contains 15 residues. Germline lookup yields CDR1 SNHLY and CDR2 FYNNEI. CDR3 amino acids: CASSEGTSGNNEQFF. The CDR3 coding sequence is TGTGCCAGCAGTGAAGGGACTAGCGGGAATAATGAGCAGTTCTTC.

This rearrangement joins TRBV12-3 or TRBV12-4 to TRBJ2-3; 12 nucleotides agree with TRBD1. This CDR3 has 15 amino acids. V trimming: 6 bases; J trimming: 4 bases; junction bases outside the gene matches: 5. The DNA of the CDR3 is TGTGCCAGCAGGTTGGGACAGGGGGCACCAGATACGCAGTATTTT. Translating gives CASRLGQGAPDTQYF.